Below are 13 T cell receptor beta chains sequenced from a single sample in a study of T cell responses to AZD1222 COVID-19 vaccine. Data came from immunoSEQ multiplex PCR; TCRdb stores just in-frame clones and leaves some out. The sample consists of 60,000 to 75,000 clones, about four fifths of them appearing once. The sample was peripheral blood, taken 28 days after the second AZD1222 dose. Receptors were obtained from an adult who received the AZD1222 COVID-19 vaccine.

This clone was counted a few times. V and J are TRBV19 and TRBJ1-5, with TRBD1 identical over 7 bases. Trimming removed 5 bases from V and 7 bases from J; junction bases left unmatched: 5. The germline gives CDR1 LNHDA, CDR2 SQIVND (reference sequence). The CDR3 has 13 residues. CDR3 protein: CASSHRGPQPQHF. The CDR3 DNA follows: TGTGCCAGTAGTCACAGGGGTCCGCAGCCCCAGCATTTT.

V gene TRBV13 combines with J gene TRBJ1-6, with a weak D call TRBD1 (5 bases). The CDR3 extends over 17 amino acids. The V gene's germline CDR1 is PRHDT and CDR2 FYEKMQ (reference sequence). Deletions cut 5 bases from V and 3 bases from J, with 17 bases between. The CDR3 DNA follows: TGTGCCAGCAGCATAAAAAAGGGACCTCTCTATAATTCACCCCTCCACTTT. Encoded protein: CASSIKKGPLYNSPLHF.

This chain connects TRBV10-2 to TRBJ2-2, with 7 positions matching TRBD1. CDR1 WSHSY and CDR2 SAAADI come from the germline V gene. V trimming: 6 bases; J trimming: 1 base; junction bases outside the gene matches: 5. This CDR3 region has 15 residues. The CDR3 sequence is CASSQQGMNTGELFF. The CDR3 bases are TGCGCCAGCAGCCAACAGGGGATGAACACCGGGGAGCTGTTTTTT.

The chain uses TRBV5-1 and TRBJ2-3; TRBD1 matches at 8 bases. V lost 4 bases to trimming and J lost 4 bases; unmatched junction nucleotides: 5. The CDR3 is 14 amino acids. In germline, CDR1 is SGHRS, CDR2 YFSETQ. The CDR3, as DNA: TGCGCCAGCAGCATAGGACAGGGTGCAGATACGCAGTATTTT. Translation gives CASSIGQGADTQYF.

The V gene is TRBV5-1, the J gene TRBJ2-3; no firm D call. The germline V gene encodes CDR1 SGHRS and CDR2 YFSETQ. This CDR3 is 14 amino acids long. The ends were cut back, 1 base at V and 1 base at J, with 7 bases in the middle. CDR3 sequence: CASSLLSGTDTQYF. The DNA for the CDR3 is TGCGCCAGCAGCTTGTTGTCAGGCACAGATACGCAGTATTTT.

The V gene is TRBV6-4, the J gene TRBJ2-3; weak D call: TRBD1 (6 bases). The CDR3 totals 14 residues. In germline, CDR1 is MRHNA, CDR2 SNTAGT. V was clipped by 6 bases and J by 0 bases, with 10 bases between them. CDR3 amino acids: CASSEGVSTDTQYF. The CDR3, as DNA: TGTGCCAGCAGCGAGGGGGTTAGCACAGATACGCAGTATTTT.

This clone appeared a few times. The V and J genes are TRBV12-3 or TRBV12-4 and TRBJ2-1; unclear D gene. This CDR3 comprises 12 residues. V was pared by 4 bases and J by 1 base, with 2 bases between. In DNA, the CDR3 is TGTGCCAGCAGTTGGTCCTACAATGAGCAGTTCTTC. Residues: CASSWSYNEQFF.

This chain uses TRBV4-1 with TRBJ1-5; the D is unclear. The CDR3 covers 14 residues. Germline V lookup: CDR1 MGHRA, CDR2 YSYEKL. Between the trimmed V and J ends, which lost 1 base and 2 bases, there was a span of 6 bases. CDR3 bases: TGCGCCAGCAGCCAAGCATCGCGCAATCAGCCCCAGCATTTT. Translated: CASSQASRNQPQHF.

This chain uses TRBV12-5 with TRBJ2-5, with D unresolved. CDR3 length: 12 amino acids. Looked up from germline, CDR1 is LGHNT and CDR2 is FRNRAP. Trimming left V 6 bases short and J 3 bases short, with 8 bases between. The CDR3 sequence: CASGKEEETQYF. CDR3 sequence (DNA): TGTGCTAGTGGAAAGGAAGAAGAGACCCAGTACTTC.

V gene TRBV6-2 or TRBV6-3 combines with J gene TRBJ2-3; 12 bases are a match to TRBD2. The germline CDR1 and CDR2 sequences are MNHEY and SVGEGT. With V trimmed by 0 bases and J by 0 bases, 7 bases remained unmatched. The CDR3 totals 19 residues. The CDR3 sequence is CASSYSTGTSGLSTDTQYF. The CDR3 DNA reads TGTGCCAGCAGTTACTCGACGGGGACTAGCGGGCTAAGCACAGATACGCAGTATTTT.

The chain couples TRBV15 to TRBJ1-5, with unresolved D. This CDR3 has 14 amino acids. V was trimmed by 0 bases and J by 1 base, leaving 4 bases between them. In germline, CDR1 is LNHNV, CDR2 YYDKDF (reference sequence). Here the CDR3 reads CATSRDVSNQPQHF. The CDR3 region has the DNA TGTGCCACCAGCAGAGATGTGAGCAATCAGCCCCAGCATTTT. Filled out from reference TRBV15 and TRBJ1-5, the complete variable domain reads DAMVIQNPRYQVTQFGKPVTLSCSQTLNHNVMYWYQQKSSQAPKLLFHYYDKDFNNEADTPDNFQSRRPNTSFCFLDIRSPGLGDTAMYLCATSRDVSNQPQHFGDGTRLSIL.

DNA of the CDR3: TGTGCCAGCTCACCAGGGGGGGCAGAGCACACAGATACGCAGTATTTT. It encodes CASSPGGAEHTDTQYF. The gene calls are TRBV18 and TRBJ2-3; possible D gene TRBD2, 7 bases. Germline CDR1 KGHSH, CDR2 LQKENI. V lost 2 bases and J 2 bases, leaving 14 bases between the germline ends. The CDR3 is 16 amino acids. The entire variable domain, with the rest obtained from reference TRBV18 and TRBJ2-3, is as follows: NAGVMQNPRHLVRRRGQEARLRCSPMKGHSHVYWYRQLPEEGLKFMVYLQKENIIDESGMPKERFSAEFPKEGPSILRIQQVVRGDSAAYFCASSPGGAEHTDTQYFGPGTRLTVL.

The chain carries TRBV4-1 and TRBJ2-7; 10 nucleotides match TRBD2. Germline-derived CDR1 and CDR2 are MGHRA and YSYEKL. CDR3 size: 16 residues. The ends lost 0 bases at V and 7 bases at J; junction bases unmatched: 9. The CDR3 protein is CASSQEASGGAFEQYF. The CDR3 DNA is TGCGCCAGCAGCCAAGAGGCTAGCGGGGGTGCTTTTGAGCAGTACTTC.